A single sample gave rise to the 20 T cell receptor beta chains below, sequenced in a study of blood T cell repertoires in COVID-19. Generated by immunoSEQ multiplex PCR, the TCRdb table keeps only in-frame clones and is missing some. This table has 150,000 to 200,000 clones, around 86% appearing once. Sequenced: peripheral blood. These receptors were collected from a man aged 50 or older with active or convalescent COVID-19.

The chain employs TRBV6-6 and TRBJ1-1, with a weak D call TRBD1 (6 bases). The length of the CDR3 is 13 residues. CDR1 is MNHNY and CDR2 is SVGAGI in the germline V gene (reference sequence). Deletions cut 2 bases from V and 7 bases from J, with 11 bases between. The CDR3 DNA reads TGTGCCAGCAGTTACACTGCAGGGGATGAAGCTTTCTTT. Protein sequence: CASSYTAGDEAFF.

With regard to this clone: This sample also contains other DNA sequences that code for the same CDR3. DNA for the CDR3: TGTGCCAGCAGTTTCCAGAACACCGGGGAGCTGTTTTTT. Amino acid sequence: CASSFQNTGELFF. V usage is TRBV27 and J usage is TRBJ2-2; D gene uncertain. Germline CDR1 is MNHEY and CDR2 is SMNVEV (reference sequence). Trimming shortened V by 3 bases and J by 1 base, and 3 bases separated the two germline ends. The CDR3 contains 13 residues.

V and J are TRBV11-2 and TRBJ1-4; TRBD1 aligns across 8 bases. After removal of 4 bases from V and 3 bases from J, the junction contained 1 base not matched to a gene. The V gene's germline CDR1 is SGHAT and CDR2 FQNNGV. This CDR3 has 14 residues. The CDR3 is CASSSDRANEKLFF. CDR3 coding DNA: TGTGCCAGCAGCTCGGACAGGGCTAATGAAAAACTGTTTTTT.

This clone was seen only a few times. The chain employs TRBV7-9 and TRBJ2-3, with D uncertain. The V end lost 3 bases, the J end lost 2 bases, and 9 bases lay between the germline ends. There are 14 residues in the CDR3. Germline CDR1 and CDR2: SEHNR and FQNEAQ (reference sequence). The CDR3 sequence is CASSFFSITDTQYF. CDR3 DNA: TGTGCCAGCAGCTTTTTTTCAATCACAGATACGCAGTATTTT.

V is TRBV4-1 and J is TRBJ2-7; possibly TRBD2 for D (7 bases). Germline loops: CDR1 MGHRA, CDR2 YSYEKL. The CDR3 totals 17 residues. Trimming took off 0 bases at V and 2 bases at J, with 17 bases between the two ends. The CDR3 DNA follows: TGCGCCAGCAGCCAAGATGGGAATAGGGGGGGGGCCTACGAGCAGTACTTC. Its protein product is CASSQDGNRGGAYEQYF.

This clone occurred a few times. This chain joins TRBV7-6 and TRBJ2-1, with 7 bases lining up with TRBD1. Germline trimming cut 1 base from V and 5 bases from J; bases unmatched to any gene: 5. The germline V gene has CDR1 SGHVS and CDR2 FNYEAQ. This CDR3 is built from 15 residues. The CDR3 DNA is TGTGCCAGCAGCTTAGAAGGACAGGCCGACAATGAGCAGTTCTTC. Encoded protein: CASSLEGQADNEQFF.

This sequence joins TRBV18 and TRBJ2-1, with D maybe TRBD2 (5 bases). The CDR3 consists of 16 residues. Trimming pared 3 bases from V and 11 bases from J, leaving 23 bases between. The germline gives CDR1 KGHSH, CDR2 LQKENI. CDR3: CASSPNRGPPRNKQFF. The DNA for the CDR3 is TGTGCCAGCTCACCCAACCGCGGGCCCCCACGGAATAAGCAGTTCTTC. Full variable domain (missing parts from reference TRBV18 and TRBJ2-1): NAGVMQNPRHLVRRRGQEARLRCSPMKGHSHVYWYRQLPEEGLKFMVYLQKENIIDESGMPKERFSAEFPKEGPSILRIQQVVRGDSAAYFCASSPNRGPPRNKQFFGPGTRLTVL.

The V call is TRBV30, the J call TRBJ2-3, with a possible D match to TRBD2 (6 bases). The CDR3 sequence is 16 residues long. V lost 2 bases and J lost 1, with 16 bases in between. Germline assignment: CDR1 GTSNPN and CDR2 SVGIG (reference sequence). The CDR3 is CAWSFPPAGRTDTQYF. CDR3 nucleotide sequence: TGTGCCTGGAGTTTTCCCCCGGCGGGGCGCACAGATACGCAGTATTTT.

The chain has TRBV7-9 and TRBJ2-7; D is possibly TRBD2 (5 bases). Germline CDR1 is SEHNR and CDR2 is FQNEAQ (reference sequence). The CDR3 consists of 12 residues. With 5 bases removed from V and 6 bases from J, the gap between germline ends came to 11 bases. The CDR3 nucleotides are TGTGCCAGCAGCCCGGACGAGGGCGAGCAGTACTTC. It specifies CASSPDEGEQYF. Supplemented by reference TRBV7-9 and TRBJ2-7, the full variable domain reads DTGVSQNPRHKITKRGQNVTFRCDPISEHNRLYWYRQTLGQGPEFLTYFQNEAQLEKSRLLSDRFSAERPKGSFSTLEIQRTEQGDSAMYLCASSPDEGEQYFGPGTRLTVT.

V and J are TRBV3-1 (or the pseudogene TRBV3-2) and TRBJ1-3, with TRBD1 identical over 8 bases. This CDR3 contains 15 residues. J was trimmed by 3 bases and V by 1 base; bases with no gene match: 2. The germline CDR1 and CDR2 sequences are LGHDT and YNNKEL (reference sequence). The DNA of the CDR3 is TGTGCCAGCAGCCAAGGGACAGGGTATGGAAACACCATATATTTT. Its protein product is CASSQGTGYGNTIYF.

The chain recombines TRBV6-2 or TRBV6-3 with TRBJ2-1; 11 bases map to TRBD2. Germline V CDR1 and CDR2: MNHEY, SVGEGT. The CDR3 is 17 amino acids. V gave up 4 bases and J gave up 1 base; unmatched junction bases: 6. CDR3 loop: CASSSRLAGISYNEQFF. In DNA, the CDR3 is TGTGCCAGCAGTTCCAGACTAGCGGGGATTTCCTACAATGAGCAGTTCTTC.

The J gene is TRBJ2-1, the V gene TRBV7-2; D ambiguous. Per the germline V gene, CDR1 is SGHTA and CDR2 is FQGNSA. The V end lost 5 bases, the J end lost 9 bases, and 11 bases lay between the germline ends. The length of the CDR3 is 12 residues. The CDR3 loop reads CASSQPGREQFF. Here the CDR3 DNA reads TGTGCCAGCAGCCAACCAGGTCGTGAGCAGTTCTTC. Based on the CDR3 plus reference TRBV7-2 and TRBJ2-1, the full variable domain is GAGVSQSPSNKVTEKGKDVELRCDPISGHTALYWYRQSLGQGLEFLIYFQGNSAPDKSGLPSDRFSAERTGGSVSTLTIQRTQQEDSAVYLCASSQPGREQFFGPGTRLTVL.

Only one count was recorded for this clone. The chain recombines TRBV6-1 with TRBJ2-1, with TRBD2 matching over 7 bases. This CDR3 region has 12 residues. Germline V gene data show CDR1 as MNHNS and CDR2 as SASEGT. V lost 3 bases, J lost 14 bases, and 7 bases stayed unmatched. The chain's CDR3 is CASSERGSGEFF. The CDR3 nucleotides read TGTGCCAGCAGTGAGCGGGGGAGCGGTGAGTTCTTC.

This clone was counted a single time. This sequence joins TRBV6-2 or TRBV6-3 and TRBJ1-6; D might be TRBD1 (6 bases). The CDR3 spans 15 residues. Trimming cost V 6 bases and J 11 bases, with 20 bases left between them. CDR1 and CDR2 (germline): MNHEY, SVGEGT. The CDR3 is CASSQRDMVAPPLHF. The CDR3 nucleotides read TGTGCCAGCAGCCAGAGGGACATGGTCGCGCCACCCCTCCACTTT.

CDR3 DNA: TGTGCCAGCAGCTTAGACGGGAATGGCTACACCTTC. Amino acids: CASSLDGNGYTF. The gene calls are TRBV7-2 and TRBJ1-2; D ambiguous. Germline values: CDR1 SGHTA, CDR2 FQGNSA. V was trimmed by 1 base and J by 6 bases, leaving 6 bases between them. The CDR3 consists of 12 residues.

J is TRBJ2-1 and V is TRBV28, with TRBD2 as a possible D gene (6 bases). There are 12 residues in the CDR3. CDR1 and CDR2 (germline): MDHEN, SYDVKM. V was trimmed by 6 bases and J by 8 bases, leaving 11 bases between them. The CDR3 region is CASSPGRYEQFF. Here the CDR3 DNA reads TGTGCCAGCAGCCCTGGGAGGTATGAGCAGTTCTTC.

V is TRBV29-1 and J is TRBJ2-7; the match to TRBD2 covers 9 bases. This CDR3 has 11 residues. The germline V gene encodes CDR1 SQVTM and CDR2 ANQGSEA. The junction had 5 bases not matched to a gene; V was cut back by 2 bases and J by 12 bases. CDR3 amino acids: CSVELAGPLYF. The CDR3 coding sequence is TGCAGCGTTGAACTAGCGGGGCCCTTGTACTTC.

The genes are TRBV7-9 and TRBJ2-7; 7 bases map to TRBD2. Germline CDR1 SEHNR, CDR2 FQNEAQ (reference sequence). The CDR3 totals 17 residues. Losses at the gene ends were 1 base for V and 2 bases for J; bases not matched to a gene: 11. The CDR3 region is CASSLGIRERDPYEQYF. CDR3 bases: TGTGCCAGCAGCTTAGGTATCCGGGAGCGGGACCCCTACGAGCAGTACTTC.

The gene calls are TRBV2 and TRBJ2-2, with D possibly TRBD2 on 7 matching bases. The CDR3 sequence is 15 residues long. Germline V CDR1 and CDR2: SNHLY, FYNNEI. V gave up 6 bases and J gave up 4 bases, with 15 bases separating them. The CDR3 loop reads CASRIGGGLTGELFF. The CDR3 DNA follows: TGTGCCAGCAGGATAGGGGGAGGGCTCACCGGGGAGCTGTTTTTT. The full variable domain, completed using reference TRBV2 and TRBJ2-2, is EPEVTQTPSHQVTQMGQEVILRCVPISNHLYFYWYRQILGQKVEFLVSFYNNEISEKSEIFDDQFSVERPDGSNFTLKIRSTKLEDSAMYFCASRIGGGLTGELFFGEGSRLTVL.

This clone was detected once. This sequence joins TRBV30 and TRBJ2-1; 8 bases are a match to TRBD2. V was clipped by 0 bases and J by 4 bases; unmatched bases: 2. The germline CDR1 and CDR2 sequences are GTSNPN and SVGIG (reference sequence). The length of the CDR3 is 14 residues. The chain's CDR3 is CAWSVSGGYNEQFF. CDR3 bases: TGTGCCTGGAGTGTTTCGGGAGGGTACAATGAGCAGTTCTTC.